A single sample is the source of the 25 T cell receptor beta chains below, sequenced in a study of blood T cell repertoires in COVID-19. TCRdb's table, derived via immunoSEQ multiplex PCR, lists solely in-frame clones and lacks some. This table has approximately 240,000 clones, approximately 81% appearing once. Input material: peripheral blood. The receptors were gathered from a woman aged 60-70 years who had recovered from COVID-19.

The rearrangement uses TRBV5-1 and TRBJ1-2; D might be TRBD1 (6 bases). Trimming cost V 4 bases and J 8 bases, with 15 bases left between them. The CDR3 is 13 amino acids. Germline V gene lookup returns CDR1 SGHRS and CDR2 YFSETQ. CDR3 loop: CASSPGDTSGYTF. CDR3 in DNA: TGCGCCAGCAGCCCTGGGGACACTTCGGGCTACACCTTC.

This clone was observed once. The chain has TRBV5-1 and TRBJ1-1, with TRBD1 matching 10 bases. This CDR3 comprises 14 residues. Losses at the gene ends were 4 bases for V and 8 bases for J; bases not matched to a gene: 8. CDR1 is SGHRS, CDR2 YFSETQ, per germline. The CDR3 DNA sequence: TGCGCCAGCAGCCTCACCGGGACAGGGGTCGAAGCTTTCTTT. As protein: CASSLTGTGVEAFF.

This clone came up once. V is TRBV27 and J is TRBJ1-1, with 9 nucleotides matching TRBD1. There are 18 residues in the CDR3. V lost 8 bases and J lost 2; bases outside the gene matches: 18. CDR1 and CDR2 (germline): MNHEY, SMNVEV (reference sequence). CDR3 DNA: TGTGCCAGCCGAACATTCGTGGGACAGGGTCTGATCAACACTGAAGCTTTCTTT. It translates to CASRTFVGQGLINTEAFF.

The rearrangement joins TRBV7-2 to TRBJ1-5; D is undetermined. There are 14 residues in the CDR3. CDR1 SGHTA and CDR2 FQGNSA come from the germline V gene. Trimming took off 0 bases at V and 8 bases at J, with 11 bases between the two ends. The CDR3 spells CASSLAGPGKPQHF. The CDR3 bases are TGTGCCAGCAGCTTAGCAGGGCCGGGAAAGCCCCAGCATTTT.

This clone occurred a few times. The V and J genes are TRBV12-5 and TRBJ1-2; 9 nucleotides match TRBD1. Germline CDR1 reads LGHNT; CDR2 reads FRNRAP. The CDR3 is 14 residues long. Trimming removed 6 bases from V and 4 bases from J; junction bases left unmatched: 6. CDR3 loop: CASGRDRASYGYTF. The CDR3 region has the DNA TGTGCTAGTGGCCGGGACAGGGCGAGCTATGGCTACACCTTC.

A word on this clone: The sample holds other DNA sequences that translate to the same CDR3. J is TRBJ1-1 and V is TRBV18; maybe TRBD1 (5 bases). Trimming took off 3 bases at V and 1 base at J, with 6 bases between the two ends. Germline CDR1 is KGHSH and CDR2 is LQKENI. This CDR3 is 13 amino acids long. The CDR3 reads CASSPRANTEAFF. The DNA of the CDR3 is TGTGCCAGCTCACCCAGGGCGAACACTGAAGCTTTCTTT.

The rearrangement joins TRBV29-1 to TRBJ1-1; D not resolved. This CDR3 spans 13 amino acids. V lost 3 bases to trimming and J lost 0 bases, with 8 bases between them. Germline CDR1 SQVTM, CDR2 ANQGSEA. In nucleotides, the CDR3 is TGCAGCGTTGATATCGACTTGAACACTGAAGCTTTCTTT. Encoded protein: CSVDIDLNTEAFF.

A few counts support this clone. V and J are TRBV7-9 and TRBJ2-2; a possible D gene is TRBD2 (6 bases). The CDR3 spans 18 residues. CDR1 is SEHNR, CDR2 FQNEAQ, per germline (reference sequence). The V end was cut by 3 bases, the J end by 3 bases, with 20 bases between. CDR3 sequence: CASSFGFRDWGDTGELFF. CDR3 bases: TGTGCCAGCAGCTTTGGGTTTCGGGACTGGGGGGACACCGGGGAGCTGTTTTTT.

The J gene is TRBJ1-2, the V gene TRBV19; D gene ambiguous. V lost 6 bases and J lost 4, with 12 bases in between. Germline lookup yields CDR1 LNHDA and CDR2 SQIVND (reference sequence). This CDR3 contains 13 residues. This CDR3 reads CASSAAGSYGYTF. CDR3 nucleotide sequence: TGTGCCAGTAGCGCGGCGGGGAGCTATGGCTACACCTTC.

As DNA, the CDR3 is TGTGCCACCAGTGATGCCGACAGCACCGGGGAGCTGTTTTTT. It specifies CATSDADSTGELFF. This rearrangement joins TRBV24-1 to TRBJ2-2, with TRBD1 as a possible D gene (5 bases). Trimming stripped 3 bases from V and 4 bases from J, with 8 bases between. The CDR3 consists of 14 residues. Germline-derived CDR1 and CDR2 are KGHDR and SFDVKD.

This clone occurred once. The chain carries TRBV5-8 and TRBJ2-1; 9 bases are a match to TRBD1. CDR1 is SGHTS, CDR2 YDEGEE, per germline. The V gene end was trimmed by 5 bases and the J gene end by 4 bases; junction bases not matched to a gene: 7. The CDR3 loop spans 15 amino acids. The CDR3 DNA follows: TGTGCCAGCAGATTCGACAGGGGGGGGTACAATGAGCAGTTCTTC. Translated: CASRFDRGGYNEQFF.

V usage is TRBV20-1 and J usage is TRBJ2-5, with 7 bases that match TRBD2. The CDR3 contains 14 residues. Germline CDR1 is DFQATT and CDR2 is SNEGSKA (reference sequence). V was clipped by 3 bases and J by 5 bases; unmatched bases: 9. The CDR3, as DNA: TGCAGTGCTAGTCTCGGACTAGTAGGCGAGACCCAGTACTTC. Translated: CSASLGLVGETQYF.

The CDR3 sequence is CASSPPASDVHTQYF. The DNA of the CDR3 is TGTGCCAGCAGCCCTCCCGCTAGCGACGTACATACGCAGTATTTT. V is TRBV9 and J is TRBJ2-3; a weak D match, TRBD2 (6 bases). Germline V gene lookup returns CDR1 SGDLS and CDR2 YYNGEE. The ends were cut back, 4 bases at V and 7 bases at J, with 19 bases in the middle. CDR3 size: 15 residues.

The chain links TRBV5-1 to TRBJ2-1; TRBD1 might be the D (6 bases). Per the germline V gene, CDR1 is SGHRS and CDR2 is YFSETQ. CDR3 length: 15 residues. Trimming removed 4 bases at V and 3 bases at J, with 14 bases between. In nucleotides, the CDR3 is TGCGCCAGCAGCCAAGCGGACAGACTCTACAATGAGCAGTTCTTC. Amino acid sequence: CASSQADRLYNEQFF.

The table lists this clone with a count of one. The chain joins TRBV10-3 to TRBJ2-5; maybe TRBD1 (5 bases). This CDR3 is built from 14 residues. V lost 4 bases to trimming and J lost 2 bases, with 11 bases between them. Looked up from germline, CDR1 is ENHRY and CDR2 is SYGVKD. The CDR3 bases are TGTGCCATCAGTGCCATAGGGGAACAAGAGACCCAGTACTTC. This translates into CAISAIGEQETQYF.

J is TRBJ2-2 and V is TRBV5-1; 10 bases line up with TRBD1. The length of the CDR3 is 13 residues. Germline V CDR1 and CDR2: SGHRS, YFSETQ. V shed 7 bases and J 4 bases; nucleotides not matched to a gene: 1. The CDR3: CASRQGATGELFF. CDR3 DNA sequence: TGCGCCAGCCGACAGGGGGCCACCGGGGAGCTGTTTTTT.

The V gene is TRBV5-1, the J gene TRBJ1-3; the D is unclear. Trimming pared 5 bases from V and 0 bases from J, leaving 9 bases between. The CDR3 length is 14 residues. In germline, CDR1 is SGHRS, CDR2 YFSETQ. CDR3 loop: CASSRDNSGNTIYF. The CDR3 nucleotides are TGCGCCAGCAGTCGTGACAACTCTGGAAACACCATATATTTT.

This rearrangement joins TRBV18 to TRBJ2-2; perhaps TRBD2 as D (6 bases). This CDR3 is built from 15 residues. The V gene lost 1 base and the J gene lost 3 bases, with 9 bases spanning the gap. CDR1 and CDR2 from the germline V gene are KGHSH and LQKENI. The CDR3 bases are TGTGCCAGCTCACCACGGGGGGACCACACCGGGGAGCTGTTTTTT. This translates into CASSPRGDHTGELFF.

This chain joins TRBV19 and TRBJ2-5; 8 nucleotides agree with TRBD1. With V trimmed by 6 bases and J by 4 bases, 7 bases remained unmatched. The germline CDR1 and CDR2 sequences are LNHDA and SQIVND (reference sequence). This CDR3 has 14 amino acids. The CDR3 nucleotides read TGTGCCAGTAGCAGGACAGGGAGTGGAGAGACCCAGTACTTC. It specifies CASSRTGSGETQYF. Variable domain in full (rest from reference TRBV19 and TRBJ2-5): DGGITQSPKYLFRKEGQNVTLSCEQNLNHDAMYWYRQDPGQGLRLIYYSQIVNDFQKGDIAEGYSVSREKKESFPLTVTSAQKNPTAFYLCASSRTGSGETQYFGPGTRLLVL.

The rearrangement links TRBV5-6 to TRBJ2-3, with D maybe TRBD2 (6 bases). The V end lost 0 bases, the J end lost 7 bases, and 15 bases lay between the germline ends. The CDR3 totals 15 residues. CDR1 is SGHDT, CDR2 YYEEEE, per germline. CDR3 nucleotides: TGTGCCAGCAGCTTGGTCGCGGGGATGCCAAATACGCAGTATTTT. This sequence encodes CASSLVAGMPNTQYF.

V is TRBV7-8 and J is TRBJ1-5, with D perhaps TRBD1 (5 bases). V lost 6 bases and J 2 bases, leaving 14 bases between the germline ends. The CDR3 totals 15 residues. Germline assignment: CDR1 SGHVS and CDR2 FQNEAQ. For the CDR3, the DNA is TGTGCCAGCAGTCTGGGGGGAATGGGCAATCAGCCCCAGCATTTT. This encodes CASSLGGMGNQPQHF.

The V and J genes are TRBV30 and TRBJ1-2, with D possibly TRBD1 on 6 matching bases. The CDR3 consists of 14 residues. The V end lost 0 bases, the J end lost 12 bases, and 20 bases lay between the germline ends. Germline CDR1 is GTSNPN and CDR2 is SVGIG (reference sequence). The CDR3 DNA is TGTGCCTGGAGTGTACGGGGGGCCGGTGTTAGGAACACCTTC. Residues: CAWSVRGAGVRNTF. The full variable domain, completed using reference TRBV30 and TRBJ1-2, is SQTIHQWPATLVQPVGSPLSLECTVEGTSNPNLYWYRQAAGRGLQLLFYSVGIGQISSEVPQNLSASRPQDRQFILSSKKLLLSDSGFYLCAWSVRGAGVRNTFGSGTRLTVV.

The chain links TRBV3-1 (or the pseudogene TRBV3-2) to TRBJ1-6; the D is unclear. Germline V gene sequence: CDR1 LGHDT, CDR2 YNNKEL (reference sequence). This CDR3 is 14 amino acids long. Trimming took off 1 base at V and 9 bases at J, with 10 bases between the two ends. DNA of the CDR3: TGTGCCAGCAGCCAAGGGATTAGAGGTTCACCCCTCCACTTT. Translated, it gives CASSQGIRGSPLHF.

The gene calls are TRBV5-1 and TRBJ2-3; TRBD1 matches 10 bases. Unmatched junction bases numbered 6, after V lost 0 bases and J lost 5 bases. Germline V lookup: CDR1 SGHRS, CDR2 YFSETQ. The CDR3 is 16 amino acids. The CDR3 sequence is CASSLGGQGPRDTQYF. CDR3 in DNA: TGCGCCAGCAGCTTGGGGGGACAGGGGCCCAGAGATACGCAGTATTTT.

CDR3 in DNA: TGTGCCAGTAAGCGGGAGTATCGAGAGACCCAGTACTTC. Translating gives CASKREYRETQYF. This chain connects TRBV6-5 to TRBJ2-5; 8 positions agree with TRBD2. V lost 9 bases to trimming and J lost 4 bases; unmatched junction nucleotides: 7. The CDR3 loop spans 13 amino acids. Per germline, CDR1 MNHEY and CDR2 SVGAGI.